One sample yielded the 28 T cell receptor beta chains listed below, sequenced in a study of blood T cell repertoires in COVID-19. Sequencing was performed with immunoSEQ multiplex PCR; in TCRdb, only in-frame clones are kept and a portion is missing. The sample records a few hundred thousand clones, over 75% being singletons. Material: PBMCs or T cells enriched from blood (not recorded which). Receptors originate from a woman in her forties or fifties who had recovered from COVID-19.

This rearrangement joins TRBV6-2 or TRBV6-3 to TRBJ2-7; a possible D gene is TRBD2 (6 bases). CDR3 length: 16 amino acids. Germline assignment: CDR1 MNHEY and CDR2 SVGEGT. Trimming pared 2 bases from V and 0 bases from J, leaving 14 bases between. This CDR3 reads CASSYPMDGSSYEQYF. The CDR3 DNA follows: TGTGCCAGCAGTTACCCGATGGACGGGAGCTCCTACGAGCAGTACTTC.

CDR3 protein: CASSLLESGAEAFF. The CDR3 DNA is TGTGCCAGCAGTTTATTGGAGTCCGGCGCTGAAGCTTTCTTT. The chain couples TRBV27 to TRBJ1-1; D remains unclear. V was trimmed by 1 base and J by 6 bases, leaving 12 bases between them. This CDR3 region has 14 residues. CDR1 and CDR2 (germline): MNHEY, SMNVEV (reference sequence).

The chain links TRBV19 to TRBJ1-2; no reliable D call. Germline loops: CDR1 LNHDA, CDR2 SQIVND (reference sequence). Between the trimmed V and J ends, which lost 3 bases and 2 bases, there was a span of 10 bases. This CDR3 is 14 amino acids long. The CDR3 DNA follows: TGTGCCAGTAGTATTTCGGTCTCGAACTATGGCTACACCTTC. It encodes CASSISVSNYGYTF.

The chain uses TRBV19 and TRBJ2-6; D remains ambiguous. Per the germline V gene, CDR1 is LNHDA and CDR2 is SQIVND (reference sequence). Trimming stripped 8 bases from V and 0 bases from J, with 5 bases between. This CDR3 is 13 amino acids long. CDR3 sequence: CASLSSGANVLTF. The CDR3 coding sequence is TGTGCCAGTCTAAGCTCTGGGGCCAACGTCCTGACTTTC.

V gene TRBV29-1 combines with J gene TRBJ1-2; no reliable D call. Trimming left V 1 base short and J 8 bases short, with 11 bases between. The CDR3 spans 12 residues. The germline V gene has CDR1 SQVTM and CDR2 ANQGSEA. The CDR3, as DNA: TGCAGCGTTGAAGGCCAACTGAGGGGCTACACCTTC. Translation: CSVEGQLRGYTF.

The rearrangement joins TRBV15 to TRBJ1-4; possibly TRBD1 for D (6 bases). The germline gives CDR1 LNHNV, CDR2 YYDKDF (reference sequence). V lost 0 bases and J lost 6, with 14 bases in between. The CDR3 has 16 amino acids. The CDR3 region is CATSRDTYRVDEKLFF. The CDR3 nucleotides read TGTGCCACCAGCAGAGATACGTACAGGGTGGATGAAAAACTGTTTTTT.

The table lists this clone with a few counts. The V call is TRBV7-9, the J call TRBJ2-5, with TRBD2 matching over 7 bases. J lost 5 bases, V lost 6 bases, and 6 bases had no gene match. CDR1 SEHNR and CDR2 FQNEAQ come from the germline V gene (reference sequence). The CDR3 is made up of 13 amino acids. CDR3 amino acids: CASSYQGGETQYF. DNA for the CDR3: TGTGCCAGCAGTTATCAGGGAGGGGAGACCCAGTACTTC.

The rearrangement uses TRBV6-2 or TRBV6-3 and TRBJ2-7, with 11 bases matching TRBD2. The J segment lost 6 bases and the V segment lost 2 bases, leaving 0 bases of the junction unmatched. From germline, CDR1 is MNHEY and CDR2 SVGEGT. The CDR3 is 13 residues long. CDR3 loop: CASSYTSGSEQYF. The CDR3 DNA follows: TGTGCCAGCAGTTACACTAGCGGGAGCGAGCAGTACTTC.

V and J are TRBV2 and TRBJ2-3; weak D call: TRBD1 (6 bases). Trimming took 7 bases from V and 2 from J, leaving 13 bases between them. The CDR3 contains 14 residues. CDR1 is SNHLY and CDR2 is FYNNEI in the germline V gene. CDR3 region: CASIYRDITDTQYF. CDR3 nucleotides: TGTGCCAGCATCTACCGGGACATCACAGATACGCAGTATTTT.

The V and J genes are TRBV5-4 and TRBJ2-1, with D possibly TRBD2 on 5 matching bases. Germline V gene data show CDR1 as SGHNT and CDR2 as YYREEE (reference sequence). V gave up 1 base and J gave up 0 bases, with 11 bases separating them. CDR3 length equals 16 residues. CDR3 bases: TGTGCCAGCAGCTTGAGGCGGGTCAGCTCCTACAATGAGCAGTTCTTC. Its translation is CASSLRRVSSYNEQFF.

V is TRBV5-4 and J is TRBJ2-3, with a possible D match to TRBD2 (5 bases). Between the trimmed V and J ends, which lost 0 bases and 2 bases, there was a span of 7 bases. This CDR3 comprises 14 residues. The germline V gene encodes CDR1 SGHNT and CDR2 YYREEE (reference sequence). For the CDR3, the DNA is TGTGCCAGCAGCTTGGCCGGGGACACAGATACGCAGTATTTT. This encodes CASSLAGDTDTQYF.

The rearrangement uses TRBV30 and TRBJ1-2, with 12 bases that match TRBD1. This CDR3 contains 14 residues. The trim removed 4 bases at V and 6 bases at J, leaving 6 bases unmatched. The germline V gene has CDR1 GTSNPN and CDR2 SVGIG (reference sequence). The CDR3 is CAWTRDRGRDGYTF. The CDR3 region has the DNA TGTGCCTGGACTAGGGACAGGGGGCGAGATGGCTACACCTTC.

This sequence joins TRBV27 and TRBJ1-4, with D maybe TRBD1 (5 bases). V lost 4 bases and J 11 bases, leaving 17 bases between the germline ends. The CDR3 contains 14 residues. CDR1 is MNHEY and CDR2 is SMNVEV in the germline V gene (reference sequence). CDR3 residues: CASSSRLQGDKLFF. CDR3 nucleotide sequence: TGTGCCAGCAGTTCCCGACTGCAGGGCGACAAACTGTTTTTT.

The chain is built from TRBV9 and TRBJ1-3; TRBD1 agrees at 7 bases. V shed 1 base, J shed 1 base, and the junction held 8 bases outside the gene matches. Per germline, CDR1 SGDLS and CDR2 YYNGEE. There are 17 residues in the CDR3. CDR3 in DNA: TGTGCCAGCAGCGTAACCGGGACAGCCTATTCTGGAAACACCATATATTTT. The encoded protein is CASSVTGTAYSGNTIYF. The variable domain in full, with the rest retrieved from reference TRBV9 and TRBJ1-3, is DSGVTQTPKHLITATGQRVTLRCSPRSGDLSVYWYQQSLDQGLQFLIQYYNGEERAKGNILERFSAQQFPDLHSELNLSSLELGDSALYFCASSVTGTAYSGNTIYFGEGSWLTVV.

This clone was detected only a few times. The gene calls are TRBV3-1 (or the pseudogene TRBV3-2) and TRBJ2-1, with D tentatively TRBD2 (5 bases). Germline values: CDR1 LGHDT, CDR2 YNNKEL (reference sequence). V gave up 0 bases and J gave up 1 base, with 16 bases separating them. The CDR3 has 18 amino acids. The CDR3: CASSQDLEIAQSYNEQFF. The CDR3 bases are TGTGCCAGCAGCCAAGATCTTGAGATAGCGCAATCCTACAATGAGCAGTTCTTC.

The J gene is TRBJ1-6, the V gene TRBV3-1 (or the pseudogene TRBV3-2), with TRBD1 as a possible D gene (5 bases). In germline, CDR1 is LGHDT, CDR2 YNNKEL (reference sequence). CDR3 size: 16 residues. The V and J ends lost 4 bases and 5 bases respectively, with 15 bases between them. DNA for the CDR3: TGTGCCAGCAGCCCTAGGGGAGGAAAAAATAATTCACCCCTCCACTTT. This encodes CASSPRGGKNNSPLHF.

This chain uses TRBV5-1 with TRBJ1-1; maybe TRBD1 (6 bases). The germline gives CDR1 SGHRS, CDR2 YFSETQ. The V gene lost 4 bases and the J gene lost 4 bases, with 14 bases spanning the gap. The CDR3 has 14 amino acids. The CDR3 spells CASSLIEGGTEAFF. The CDR3 coding sequence is TGCGCCAGCAGCCTCATCGAAGGGGGCACTGAAGCTTTCTTT.

This chain uses TRBV28 with TRBJ2-7; possible D gene TRBD1, 6 bases. The CDR3 consists of 14 residues. The V end lost 7 bases, the J end lost 3 bases, and 16 bases lay between the germline ends. CDR1 MDHEN and CDR2 SYDVKM come from the germline V gene. For the CDR3, the DNA is TGTGCCAGCACAAACGGGGCAGGGGACTACGAGCAGTACTTC. This codes for CASTNGAGDYEQYF.

The chain combines TRBV7-2 with TRBJ2-1; D ambiguous. CDR1 and CDR2 (germline): SGHTA, FQGNSA. This CDR3 has 16 amino acids. Between the trimmed V and J ends, which lost 10 bases and 0 bases, there was a span of 19 bases. DNA of the CDR3: TGTGCCAAATTTTTGTTCATTATGAGCTCCTACAATGAGCAGTTCTTC. This translates into CAKFLFIMSSYNEQFF.

This rearrangement joins TRBV28 to TRBJ2-3, with a possible D match to TRBD2 (7 bases). This CDR3 region has 14 residues. Germline CDR1 reads MDHEN; CDR2 reads SYDVKM. The V end was cut by 9 bases, the J end by 5 bases, with 18 bases between. CDR3 DNA: TGTGCCAGTATGAGGGGGGGAAACAAAGATACGCAGTATTTT. This codes for CASMRGGNKDTQYF.

V is TRBV2 and J is TRBJ1-4; 9 bases map to TRBD1. The length of the CDR3 is 15 residues. The trim removed 8 bases at V and 7 bases at J, leaving 11 bases unmatched. Germline V gene lookup returns CDR1 SNHLY and CDR2 FYNNEI. CDR3 DNA: TGTGCCAGCGGGTACCCGGGACAGGGCACTGAAAAACTGTTTTTT. Its protein is CASGYPGQGTEKLFF.

The gene calls are TRBV28 and TRBJ2-2, with a possible D match to TRBD1 (5 bases). The CDR3 loop spans 14 amino acids. The V and J ends lost 3 bases and 4 bases respectively, with 9 bases between them. The V gene's germline CDR1 is MDHEN and CDR2 SYDVKM. The CDR3 is CASSFRGGTGELFF. The CDR3 DNA reads TGTGCCAGCAGTTTTAGGGGCGGCACCGGGGAGCTGTTTTTT.

The V gene is TRBV27, the J gene TRBJ2-7; 7 bases line up with TRBD2. Germline CDR1 is MNHEY and CDR2 is SMNVEV (reference sequence). This CDR3 region has 14 residues. V trimming: 4 bases; J trimming: 4 bases; junction bases outside the gene matches: 7. The CDR3 loop is CASSSRGGSYEQYF. The DNA of the CDR3 is TGTGCCAGCAGTTCGCGAGGCGGGAGTTACGAGCAGTACTTC.

Concerning this clone itself: Other DNA sequences of this sample code for an identical CDR3. This rearrangement joins TRBV15 to TRBJ1-3, with D hard to call. The germline V gene has CDR1 LNHNV and CDR2 YYDKDF (reference sequence). The ends were cut back, 0 bases at V and 0 bases at J, with 6 bases in the middle. The CDR3 is 15 amino acids. The CDR3 spells CATSRDRGSGNTIYF. The CDR3 coding sequence is TGTGCCACCAGCAGAGATCGCGGCTCTGGAAACACCATATATTTT.

The chain combines TRBV24-1 with TRBJ2-1; D is perhaps TRBD2 (6 bases). Germline loops: CDR1 KGHDR, CDR2 SFDVKD. The CDR3 length is 13 residues. Trimming shortened V by 4 bases and J by 6 bases, and 9 bases separated the two germline ends. DNA of the CDR3: TGTGCCACCAGTGACGGGGACTCCAATGAGCAGTTCTTC. It translates to CATSDGDSNEQFF.

The chain links TRBV4-1 to TRBJ2-7, with TRBD2 matching over 10 bases. The CDR3 is 18 residues long. Germline values: CDR1 MGHRA, CDR2 YSYEKL. The V and J ends lost 1 base and 2 bases, in that order; junction bases with no gene match: 11. CDR3 region: CASSQVRSGRASAYEQYF. The DNA for the CDR3 is TGCGCCAGCAGCCAAGTTAGAAGCGGGAGGGCTAGTGCCTACGAGCAGTACTTC.

The J gene is TRBJ1-3, the V gene TRBV28; unclear D gene. Germline V gene sequence: CDR1 MDHEN, CDR2 SYDVKM. This CDR3 has 14 amino acids. V lost 1 base and J lost 0, with 4 bases in between. The CDR3 DNA reads as TGTGCCAGCAGTTTATTGTACTCTGGAAACACCATATATTTT. Protein: CASSLLYSGNTIYF.

This clone was observed a single time. CDR3 loop: CASSHRDAGANVLTF. The DNA of the CDR3 is TGTGCCAGCAGCCACAGGGATGCTGGGGCCAACGTCCTGACTTTC. The genes are TRBV5-5 and TRBJ2-6; TRBD1 might be the D (6 bases). Looked up from germline, CDR1 is SGHKS and CDR2 is YYEKEE (reference sequence). V lost 4 bases, J lost 2 bases, and 10 bases lay in between. CDR3 length: 15 amino acids.